These 22 T cell receptor beta chains were sequenced from one sample in a study of T cells after yellow fever vaccination. TCRdb fed the 5' RACE reads into MiXCR, producing one record per CDR3 protein. This table has hundreds of thousands of distinct CDR3 sequences, more than 5.5% appearing once. The sequenced sample was PBMCs, obtained 5 days after the yellow fever booster vaccination. These receptors all come from a man aged 25 to 40 who received the YFV17D yellow fever vaccine.

The genes are TRBV20-1 and TRBJ2-5, with D uncertain. This CDR3 is 13 amino acids long. Trimming took 0 bases from V and 2 from J, leaving 7 bases between them. The germline V gene has CDR1 DFQATT and CDR2 SNEGSKA (reference sequence). The CDR3, as DNA: TGCAGTGCTAGAGAATGGCAGCAAGAGACCCAGTACTTC. Its protein product is CSAREWQQETQYF.

This clonotype was seen a few times. CDR3 loop: CASSLREPAYNEQFF. The CDR3 DNA reads as TGTGCCAGCAGCTTAAGGGAGCCGGCCTACAATGAGCAGTTCTTC. This chain joins TRBV7-2 and TRBJ2-1; D may be TRBD2 (5 bases). CDR3 length: 15 residues. Trimming left V 2 bases short and J 2 bases short, with 10 bases between. Per the germline V gene, CDR1 is SGHTA and CDR2 is FQGNSA.

There are a few counts of this clonotype. The V gene is TRBV7-2, the J gene TRBJ2-3, with TRBD2 matching over 7 bases. Trimming removed 3 bases from V and 7 bases from J; junction bases left unmatched: 10. Germline V gene data show CDR1 as SGHTA and CDR2 as FQGNSA. CDR3 length: 15 amino acids. In DNA form, the CDR3 reads TGTGCCAGCAGCTTTGGAGGCGGGAGTAGGAATACGCAGTATTTT. Its translation is CASSFGGGSRNTQYF.

Ten or more counts support this clonotype. V usage is TRBV7-8 and J usage is TRBJ2-3, with 11 bases matching TRBD2. This CDR3 comprises 16 residues. Trimming at V came to 5 bases and at J to 5 bases, leaving 9 bases not matched to a gene. CDR1 SGHVS and CDR2 FQNEAQ come from the germline V gene. The CDR3 region has the DNA TGTGCCAGCAGCCCTTCGACTAGCGGGAATGGAGATACGCAGTATTTT. Translation gives CASSPSTSGNGDTQYF.

Ten or more counts support this clonotype. This sequence joins TRBV7-2 and TRBJ1-2, with D uncertain. CDR3 length: 15 residues. V was clipped by 5 bases and J by 4 bases, with 17 bases between them. Per germline, CDR1 SGHTA and CDR2 FQGNSA. In DNA form, the CDR3 reads TGTGCCAGCAGCCTTCGGGTCGAGGAGAGCTATGGCTACACCTTC. It codes for CASSLRVEESYGYTF.

This clonotype was seen ten or more times. V and J are TRBV27 and TRBJ2-2; 7 bases align to TRBD1. The CDR3 is 15 residues long. J lost 4 bases, V lost 4 bases, and 6 bases had no gene match. Per germline, CDR1 MNHEY and CDR2 SMNVEV (reference sequence). The CDR3 DNA is TGTGCCAGCAGTTGGATGAGGGGGCCCACCGGGGAGCTGTTTTTT. Amino acid sequence: CASSWMRGPTGELFF.

The gene calls are TRBV20-1 and TRBJ2-7, with D possibly matching TRBD2 (5 bases). The CDR3 runs to 12 residues. Germline CDR1 is DFQATT and CDR2 is SNEGSKA (reference sequence). The V end lost 1 base, the J end lost 2 bases, and 6 bases lay between the germline ends. In DNA, the CDR3 is TGCAGTGCTAGAGCCGGGACCTACGAGCAGTACTTC. This encodes CSARAGTYEQYF.

The V call is TRBV6-2 or TRBV6-3, the J call TRBJ1-5; 11 positions match TRBD1. With V trimmed by 7 bases and J by 4 bases, 6 bases remained unmatched. CDR3 length equals 15 residues. Per the germline V gene, CDR1 is MNHEY and CDR2 is SVGEGT. CDR3 nucleotides: TGTGCCAGCATTGGGACAGGGGGAGGGAATCAGCCCCAGCATTTT. As protein: CASIGTGGGNQPQHF.

In its sample, this clonotype was seen a few times. J is TRBJ2-3 and V is TRBV28, with D uncertain. Trimming pared 7 bases from V and 0 bases from J, leaving 14 bases between. The germline V gene has CDR1 MDHEN and CDR2 SYDVKM. CDR3 length equals 15 residues. CDR3 sequence (DNA): TGTGCCAGCAAATCCTATTCTACCAGCACAGATACGCAGTATTTT. Protein: CASKSYSTSTDTQYF.

Only a few counts were recorded for this clonotype. The chain joins TRBV20-1 to TRBJ2-3; D is ambiguous. Germline V gene data show CDR1 as DFQATT and CDR2 as SNEGSKA (reference sequence). Trimming took off 2 bases at V and 5 bases at J, with 14 bases between the two ends. This CDR3 is built from 14 residues. This CDR3 reads CSARNPADRDTQYF. In DNA form, the CDR3 reads TGCAGTGCTAGAAACCCCGCGGATAGAGATACGCAGTATTTT.

This clonotype occurred many times. The chain carries TRBV20-1 and TRBJ1-2; no clear D gene. This CDR3 contains 8 residues. Germline V gene lookup returns CDR1 DFQATT and CDR2 SNEGSKA (reference sequence). With 6 bases removed from V and 13 bases from J, the gap between germline ends came to 9 bases. This chain's CDR3 is CSAHLPTF. CDR3 nucleotides: TGCAGTGCGCACCTCCCCACCTTC.

The sample holds a few counts of this clonotype. CDR3 residues: CSVPNGRPLTEAFF. In DNA, the CDR3 is TGCAGTGTCCCCAATGGAAGACCCTTGACTGAAGCTTTCTTT. This chain links TRBV20-1 with TRBJ1-1; D not certain. The CDR3 length is 14 residues. CDR1 and CDR2 from the germline V gene are DFQATT and SNEGSKA (reference sequence). V lost 7 bases, J lost 5 bases, and 20 bases lay in between.

This clonotype was counted only a few times. This chain connects TRBV20-1 to TRBJ1-5; tentatively, D is TRBD1 (5 bases). Trimming cost V 0 bases and J 4 bases, with 16 bases left between them. CDR1 and CDR2 from the germline V gene are DFQATT and SNEGSKA (reference sequence). The CDR3 is 16 amino acids. The CDR3 reads CSARDRGQGWNQPQHF. Here the CDR3 DNA reads TGCAGTGCTAGAGATCGAGGGCAGGGTTGGAATCAGCCCCAGCATTTT.

This clonotype appeared a few times. The rearrangement links TRBV7-2 to TRBJ2-5; D ambiguous. Germline loops: CDR1 SGHTA, CDR2 FQGNSA. V was pared by 5 bases and J by 2 bases, with 18 bases between. The CDR3 runs to 16 residues. The CDR3 here is CASSRHESRSQETQYF. DNA for the CDR3: TGTGCCAGCAGCCGGCACGAATCACGGTCTCAAGAGACCCAGTACTTC.

CDR3 protein: CASRKTGETLYEQYF. In DNA, the CDR3 is TGTGCCAGCAGAAAAACAGGGGAAACCCTATACGAGCAGTACTTC. V gene TRBV27 combines with J gene TRBJ2-7; TRBD1 aligns across 7 bases. J lost 4 bases, V lost 6 bases, and 12 bases had no gene match. The CDR3 loop spans 15 amino acids. Germline V gene lookup returns CDR1 MNHEY and CDR2 SMNVEV (reference sequence).

There are many counts of this clonotype. The chain recombines TRBV6-1 with TRBJ2-5; TRBD2 agrees at 10 bases. The CDR3 length is 18 residues. J lost 0 bases, V lost 9 bases, and 16 bases had no gene match. The germline V gene has CDR1 MNHNS and CDR2 SASEGT. The CDR3 protein is CASSLTIPSGSNQETQYF. The CDR3 region has the DNA TGTGCCAGTTCACTCACCATCCCTAGCGGGAGCAACCAAGAGACCCAGTACTTC.

The genes are TRBV20-1 and TRBJ1-5, with D unclear. The CDR3 consists of 13 residues. V was cut by 3 bases and J by 4 bases, with 10 bases left in between. From germline, CDR1 is DFQATT and CDR2 SNEGSKA (reference sequence). CDR3 coding DNA: TGCAGTGCTAGCGAGACACCGAATCAGCCCCAGCATTTT. Amino acids: CSASETPNQPQHF.

The chain combines TRBV28 with TRBJ2-5; 10 bases are shared with TRBD1. V was pared by 7 bases and J by 3 bases, with 14 bases of the junction left unmatched. Germline CDR1 and CDR2: MDHEN and SYDVKM. This CDR3 is built from 17 residues. The CDR3 here is CASNFAPGQGSEETQYF. The CDR3 nucleotides read TGTGCCAGCAATTTTGCTCCGGGACAGGGGAGCGAAGAGACCCAGTACTTC.

This clonotype has only a few counts. The rearrangement joins TRBV9 to TRBJ1-6; D unclear. This CDR3 region has 13 residues. CDR1 is SGDLS and CDR2 is YYNGEE in the germline V gene. The V and J ends lost 2 bases and 6 bases respectively, with 6 bases between them. For the CDR3, the DNA is TGTGCCAGCAGCGTCGGTAGTAATTCACCCCTCCACTTT. This sequence encodes CASSVGSNSPLHF.

V gene TRBV11-2 combines with J gene TRBJ2-6; 14 bases fit TRBD2. The CDR3 is 18 residues long. V trimming: 5 bases; J trimming: 0 bases; junction bases outside the gene matches: 3. From germline, CDR1 is SGHAT and CDR2 FQNNGV. The chain's CDR3 is CASSTTSGRASGANVLTF. In DNA form, the CDR3 reads TGTGCCAGCAGCACGACTAGCGGGAGGGCCTCTGGGGCCAACGTCCTGACTTTC.

This clonotype was detected only a few times. The chain recombines TRBV12-3 or TRBV12-4 with TRBJ1-2; D uncertain. CDR3 length equals 13 residues. Trimming stripped 3 bases from V and 7 bases from J, with 12 bases between. The CDR3 nucleotides read TGTGCCAGCAGTTTTGGCAGTGACGGTGGCTACACCTTC. Translated, it gives CASSFGSDGGYTF.

This rearrangement joins TRBV6-2 or TRBV6-3 to TRBJ2-2, with D perhaps matching TRBD2 (5 bases). Germline V lookup: CDR1 MNHEY, CDR2 SVGEGT. V was pared by 3 bases and J by 1 base, with 9 bases between. This CDR3 spans 15 amino acids. CDR3 bases: TGTGCCAGCAGTTATAGGAGCGGGAACACCGGGGAGCTGTTTTTT. It codes for CASSYRSGNTGELFF.